This is a list of T cell receptor beta chains from one sample in a study of regulatory T cells in long-lasting Graves disease. TCRdb passed the multiplex PCR reads through MiXCR, listing each CDR3 protein once. The repertoire includes under 500,000 distinct CDR3 sequences, roughly 15% of them detected once, and about 11% sits in the top ten. These same records also appear under a second study, on T cells in Graves' hyperthyroidism and ophthalmopathy.

The material was peripheral blood mononuclear cells (PBMCs), obtained at new diagnosis, from a patient treated with antithyroid drugs. Receptors originate from a woman aged 25 to 45 with Graves disease. The CDR3 runs from the conserved cysteine through the conserved F or W. A D gene is named only where the DNA matches it firmly. The listing skips clone size in some rows; elsewhere it reads once, few, many or a size class.

d_gene: TRBD2
j_gene: TRBJ2-1
v_gene: TRBV20-1
abundance: many
CDR3aa: CSARTSASYNEQFF
CDR3nt: TGCAGTGCTCGGACTAGCGCCTCCTACAATGAGCAGTTCTTC

d_gene: NA
j_gene: TRBJ1-1
v_gene: TRBV20-1
abundance: many
CDR3aa: CSAAMNTEAFF
CDR3nt: TGCAGTGCAGCAATGAACACTGAAGCTTTCTTT

d_gene: NA
j_gene: TRBJ1-1
v_gene: TRBV29-1
abundance: many
CDR3aa: CSVDGNEAFF
CDR3nt: TGCAGCGTTGATGGGAACGAAGCTTTCTTT

d_gene: NA
j_gene: TRBJ2-1
v_gene: TRBV24-1
abundance: many
CDR3aa: CATSDFGPGNEQFF
CDR3nt: TGTGCCACCAGTGATTTTGGGCCGGGGAATGAGCAGTTCTTC

d_gene: NA
j_gene: TRBJ1-1
v_gene: TRBV30
abundance: many
CDR3aa: CAWSVLWNTEAFF
CDR3nt: TGTGCCTGGAGTGTACTTTGGAACACTGAAGCTTTCTTT

d_gene: TRBD2
j_gene: TRBJ2-5
v_gene: TRBV6-1
abundance: once
CDR3aa: CASSRGLAGAGETQYF
CDR3nt: TGTGCCAGCAGTCGGGGACTAGCGGGAGCAGGAGAGACCCAGTACTTC

d_gene: NA
j_gene: TRBJ1-1
v_gene: TRBV19
abundance: NA
CDR3aa: CASTGSLTAEASF
CDR3nt: TGTGCCAGCACCGGGTCTCTTACCGCTGAAGCTTCCTTT

d_gene: NA
j_gene: TRBJ1-1
v_gene: TRBV28
abundance: many
CDR3aa: CASSLRRRGNTEAFF
CDR3nt: TGTGCCAGCAGTTTACGCCGAAGGGGGAACACTGAAGCTTTCTTT

d_gene: NA
j_gene: TRBJ1-3
v_gene: TRBV7-2
abundance: few
CDR3aa: CASSLGGGRGNTIYF
CDR3nt: TGTGCCAGCAGCTTAGGAGGAGGGCGAGGAAACACCATATATTTT

d_gene: TRBD2
j_gene: TRBJ2-7
v_gene: TRBV20-1
abundance: once
CDR3aa: CSASGTLAGGTYEQYF
CDR3nt: TGCAGTGCTAGCGGGACCCTAGCGGGGGGCACCTACGAGCAGTACTTC

d_gene: TRBD2
j_gene: TRBJ2-1
v_gene: TRBV19
abundance: few
CDR3aa: CASSIVPGGFSYNEQFF
CDR3nt: TGTGCCAGTAGTATAGTTCCGGGGGGGTTCTCCTACAATGAGCAGTTCTTC

d_gene: NA
j_gene: TRBJ2-3
v_gene: TRBV3-1
abundance: many
CDR3aa: CASSQPGGDTQYF
CDR3nt: TGTGCCAGCAGCCAACCTGGCGGAGATACGCAGTATTTT

d_gene: TRBD1
j_gene: TRBJ1-2
v_gene: TRBV7-2
abundance: NA
CDR3aa: CASSLVTGNYGYTF
CDR3nt: TGTGCCAGCAGCTTGGTGACAGGGAACTATGGCTACACCTTC

d_gene: TRBD2
j_gene: TRBJ2-3
v_gene: TRBV15
abundance: few
CDR3aa: CATKTGTGGDTQYF
CDR3nt: TGTGCCACTAAGACCGGGACGGGGGGAGATACGCAGTATTTT

d_gene: TRBD1
j_gene: TRBJ1-2
v_gene: TRBV25-1
abundance: NA
CDR3aa: CASSEYGPGGRQLYDYTF
CDR3nt: TGTGCCAGCAGTGAATACGGGCCAGGGGGAAGACAGCTCTATGACTACACCTTC

d_gene: NA
j_gene: TRBJ1-1
v_gene: TRBV7-6
abundance: NA
CDR3aa: CASSLNPRLEAFF
CDR3nt: TGTGCCAGCAGCCTGAATCCGAGACTGGAAGCTTTCTTT

d_gene: NA
j_gene: TRBJ1-4
v_gene: TRBV6-2/TRBV6-3
abundance: many
CDR3aa: CASSLSGTAEKLFF
CDR3nt: TGTGCCAGCAGTCTGAGTGGGACGGCCGAAAAACTGTTTTTT